This entry concerns a single T cell receptor (beta chain). V was shortened by 0 bases and J by 0 bases, with 6 bases between the two germline ends. The CDR3 is made up of 15 amino acids. Looked up from germline, CDR1 is SGHVS and CDR2 is FNYEAQ. In assigning cohorts, the study relied on participant-reported clinical history. The method was immunoSEQ multiplex PCR; TCRdb's version includes in-frame clones alone and lacks a portion of them. Here the sample spans 310,000 or so clones, almost 90% being singletons. These data originate in a study of blood T cell repertoires in COVID-19. On the study more broadly: COVID-19 samples, acute and convalescent, were from the United States, Italy and Spain.

The sequence was collected from a woman aged 18-29 years with acute COVID-19. The chain combines TRBV7-6 with TRBJ2-1, with D tentatively TRBD2 (5 bases). The material sequenced was PBMCs or T cells enriched from blood (not recorded which). The CDR3 nucleotides are TGTGCCAGCAGCTTAGCCACTAGCTCCTACAATGAGCAGTTCTTC. Its translation is CASSLATSSYNEQFF. Filled out from reference TRBV7-6 and TRBJ2-1, the complete variable domain reads GAGVSQSPRYKVTKRGQDVALRCDPISGHVSLYWYRQALGQGPEFLTYFNYEAQQDKSGLPNDRFSAERPEGSISTLTIQRTEQRDSAMYRCASSLATSSYNEQFFGPGTRLTVL.